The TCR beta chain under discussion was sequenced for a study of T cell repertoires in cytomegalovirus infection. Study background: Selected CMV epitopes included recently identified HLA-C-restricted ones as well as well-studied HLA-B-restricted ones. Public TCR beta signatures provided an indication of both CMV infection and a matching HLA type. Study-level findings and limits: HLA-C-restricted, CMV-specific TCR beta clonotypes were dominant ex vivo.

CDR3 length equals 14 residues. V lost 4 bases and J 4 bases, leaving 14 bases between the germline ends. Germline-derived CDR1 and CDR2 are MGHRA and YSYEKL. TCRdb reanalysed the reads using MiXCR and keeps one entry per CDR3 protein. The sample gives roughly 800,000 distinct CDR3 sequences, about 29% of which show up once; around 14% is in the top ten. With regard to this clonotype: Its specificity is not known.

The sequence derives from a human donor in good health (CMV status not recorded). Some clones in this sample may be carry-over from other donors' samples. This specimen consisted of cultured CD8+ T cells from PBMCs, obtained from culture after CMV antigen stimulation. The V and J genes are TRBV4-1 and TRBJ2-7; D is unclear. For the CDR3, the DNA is TGCGCCAGCAGCCCAACGTTGATCGGTTACGAGCAGTACTTC. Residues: CASSPTLIGYEQYF.